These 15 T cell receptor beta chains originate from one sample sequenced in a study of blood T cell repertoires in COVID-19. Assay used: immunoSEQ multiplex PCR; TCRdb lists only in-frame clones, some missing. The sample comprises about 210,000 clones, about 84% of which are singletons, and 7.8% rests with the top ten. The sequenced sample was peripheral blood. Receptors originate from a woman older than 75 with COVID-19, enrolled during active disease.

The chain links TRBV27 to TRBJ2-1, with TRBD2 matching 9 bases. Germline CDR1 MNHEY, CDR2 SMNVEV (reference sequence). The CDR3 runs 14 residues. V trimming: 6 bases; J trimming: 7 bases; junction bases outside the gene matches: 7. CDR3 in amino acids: CASRGAGGWNEQFF. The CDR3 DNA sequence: TGTGCCAGCAGGGGAGCGGGAGGTTGGAATGAGCAGTTCTTC.

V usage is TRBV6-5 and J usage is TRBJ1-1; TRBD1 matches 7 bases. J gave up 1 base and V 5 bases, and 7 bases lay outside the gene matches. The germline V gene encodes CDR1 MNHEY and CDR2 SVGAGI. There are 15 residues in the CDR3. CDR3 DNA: TGTGCCAGCAGTCCCCGGGACAGTCGGAACACTGAAGCTTTCTTT. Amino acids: CASSPRDSRNTEAFF.

The CDR3 loop reads CASSRGRGTNTEAFF. CDR3 nucleotide sequence: TGTGCCAGTAGTAGGGGCAGGGGGACGAACACTGAAGCTTTCTTT. V gene TRBV19 combines with J gene TRBJ1-1; 7 positions agree with TRBD1. This CDR3 is 15 amino acids long. Trimming took 4 bases from V and 1 from J; bases not matched to a gene: 6. The germline CDR1 and CDR2 sequences are LNHDA and SQIVND (reference sequence). Full variable domain (outside the CDR3, taken from reference TRBV19 and TRBJ1-1): DGGITQSPKYLFRKEGQNVTLSCEQNLNHDAMYWYRQDPGQGLRLIYYSQIVNDFQKGDIAEGYSVSREKKESFPLTVTSAQKNPTAFYLCASSRGRGTNTEAFFGQGTRLTVV.

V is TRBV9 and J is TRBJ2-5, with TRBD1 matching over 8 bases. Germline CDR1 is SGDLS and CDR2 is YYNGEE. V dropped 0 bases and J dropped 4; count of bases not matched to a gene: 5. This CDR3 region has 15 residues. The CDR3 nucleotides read TGTGCCAGCAGCGTAGAAGGGACAGGAGGAGAGACCCAGTACTTC. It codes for CASSVEGTGGETQYF.

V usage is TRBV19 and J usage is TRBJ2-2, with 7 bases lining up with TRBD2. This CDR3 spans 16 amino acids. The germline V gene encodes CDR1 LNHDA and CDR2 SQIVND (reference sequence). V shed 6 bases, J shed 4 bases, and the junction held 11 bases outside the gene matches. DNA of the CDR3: TGTGCCAGTAGGTTGGCGGGAGAACTGGCCACCGGGGAGCTGTTTTTT. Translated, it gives CASRLAGELATGELFF.

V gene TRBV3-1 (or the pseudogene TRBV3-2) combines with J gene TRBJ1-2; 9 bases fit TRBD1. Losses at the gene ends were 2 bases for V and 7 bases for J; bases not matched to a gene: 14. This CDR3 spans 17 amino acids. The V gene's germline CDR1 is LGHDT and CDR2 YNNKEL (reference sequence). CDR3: CASSQQSTGGASLGYTF. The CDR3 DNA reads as TGTGCCAGCAGCCAACAGTCCACAGGGGGCGCTTCTCTTGGCTACACCTTC.

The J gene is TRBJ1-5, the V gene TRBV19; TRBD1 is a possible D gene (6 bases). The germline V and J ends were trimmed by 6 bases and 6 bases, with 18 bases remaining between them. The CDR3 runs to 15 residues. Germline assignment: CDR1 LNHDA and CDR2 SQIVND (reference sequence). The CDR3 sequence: CASRRMDSGSQPQHF. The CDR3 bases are TGTGCCAGTAGGCGAATGGACAGTGGGAGTCAGCCCCAGCATTTT.

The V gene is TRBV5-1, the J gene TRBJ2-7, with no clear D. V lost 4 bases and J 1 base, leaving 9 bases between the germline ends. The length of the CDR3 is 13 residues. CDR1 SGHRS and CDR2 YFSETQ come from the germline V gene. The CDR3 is CASSPRRSYEQYF. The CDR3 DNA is TGCGCCAGCAGCCCGCGGCGGTCCTACGAGCAGTACTTC.

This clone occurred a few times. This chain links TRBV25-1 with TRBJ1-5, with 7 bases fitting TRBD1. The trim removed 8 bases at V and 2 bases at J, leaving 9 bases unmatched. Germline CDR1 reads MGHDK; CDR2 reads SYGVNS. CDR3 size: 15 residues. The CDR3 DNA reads TGTGCCAGCGCCCAGACAGGGATCGGCAATCAGCCCCAGCATTTT. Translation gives CASAQTGIGNQPQHF.

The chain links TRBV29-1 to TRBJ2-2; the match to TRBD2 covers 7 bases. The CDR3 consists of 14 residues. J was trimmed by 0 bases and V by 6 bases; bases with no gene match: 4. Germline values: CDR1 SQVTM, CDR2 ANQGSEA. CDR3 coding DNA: TGCAGCGTCCTCGGGACTACGAACACCGGGGAGCTGTTTTTT. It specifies CSVLGTTNTGELFF.

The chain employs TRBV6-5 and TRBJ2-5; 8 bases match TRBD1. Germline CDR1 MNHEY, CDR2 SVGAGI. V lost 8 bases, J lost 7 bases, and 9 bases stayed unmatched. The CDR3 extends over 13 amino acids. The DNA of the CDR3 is TGTGCCAGCTCTACGACAGGGGTGGGGACCCAGTACTTC. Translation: CASSTTGVGTQYF.

The CDR3 region has the DNA TGTGCCAGCAGCTTAGGTGGGCAGAGCTCCTACAATGAGCAGTTCTTC. It yields the protein CASSLGGQSSYNEQFF. This chain joins TRBV7-8 and TRBJ2-1; no definite D call. V lost 1 base and J lost 0, with 10 bases in between. The V gene's germline CDR1 is SGHVS and CDR2 FQNEAQ. The CDR3 spans 16 residues. The full variable domain, completed using reference TRBV7-8 and TRBJ2-1, is GAGVSQSPRYKVAKRGQDVALRCDPISGHVSLFWYQQALGQGPEFLTYFQNEAQLDKSGLPSDRFFAERPEGSVSTLKIQRTQQEDSAVYLCASSLGGQSSYNEQFFGPGTRLTVL.

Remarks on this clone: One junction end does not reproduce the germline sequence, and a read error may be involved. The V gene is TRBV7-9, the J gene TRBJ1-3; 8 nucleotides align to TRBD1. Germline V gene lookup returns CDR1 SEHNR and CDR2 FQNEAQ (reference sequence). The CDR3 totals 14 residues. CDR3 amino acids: CASSSQGVGDTIYF. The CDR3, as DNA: TGTGCCAGCAGTTCACAGGGGGTTGGAGACACCATATATTTT. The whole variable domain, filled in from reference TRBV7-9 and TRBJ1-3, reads DTGVSQNPRHKITKRGQNVTFRCDPISEHNRLYWYRQTLGQGPEFLTYFQNEAQLEKSRLLSDRFSAERPKGSFSTLEIQRTEQGDSAMYLCASSSQGVGDTIYFGEGSWLTVV.

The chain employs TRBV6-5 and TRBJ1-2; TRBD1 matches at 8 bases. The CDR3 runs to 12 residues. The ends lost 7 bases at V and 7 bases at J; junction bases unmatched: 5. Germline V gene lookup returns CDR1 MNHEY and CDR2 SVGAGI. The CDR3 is CASKRQGSGYTF. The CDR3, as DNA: TGTGCCAGCAAAAGACAGGGGAGTGGCTACACCTTC.

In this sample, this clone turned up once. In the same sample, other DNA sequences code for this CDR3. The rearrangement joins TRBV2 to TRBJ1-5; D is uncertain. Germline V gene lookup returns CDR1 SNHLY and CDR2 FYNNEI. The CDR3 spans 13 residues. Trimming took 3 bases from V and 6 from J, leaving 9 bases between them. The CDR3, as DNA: TGTGCCAGCAGTGAGAGAGGTTCTCAGCCCCAGCATTTT. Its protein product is CASSERGSQPQHF.